This entry is about one T cell receptor (beta chain). Its antigen is currently not known. One base away there is no much larger clone; base qualities are not given. At one collaborating source in Seattle, patients were enrolled during active infection and were followed longitudinally through the course of disease. Whole blood was collected in K2EDTA tubes by collaborating institutions according to the institutions' own protocols. Collaborator samples were shipped for TCRbeta analysis as frozen whole blood, isolated PBMCs, or DNA extracted from either sample type. According to the germline V gene, CDR1 reads SGHTA and CDR2 reads FQGNSA. V ends up 3 bases short and J 3 bases short, with an unmatched junction base count of 1. From its cysteine to its phenylalanine, the CDR3 spans 15 amino acids. The only DNA kept is the CDR3, 45 bases in frame from the first base. This specimen comes from a study of blood T cell repertoires in COVID-19 (TCRdb year 2020). Study-level background: Samples from collaborators originated in the United States, Italy and Spain and spanned both the acute and convalescent phases of COVID-19. Where HLA class I and class II types were available, the types were taken from metadata supplied by the sample provider, not from assay-based typing. The repertoires were released in a freely available public database intended as a resource for research on the immune response to SARS-CoV-2. Samples were obtained from the ongoing ImmuneRACE study (first 160 participants) and from over 1,000 subjects provided by 6 global collaborators. Sample metadata almost always included a de-identified subject ID, COVID-19 status, age in years and sex. The dataset comprised deeply sampled blood TCRbeta repertoires from subjects exposed to, actively infected with, or recovered from COVID-19. The prospective study material was composed of cDNA or gDNA derived from T cells, B-cell-depleted T cells, or PBMCs.

Study-level results and caveats: The quantity of clinical and demographic metadata differed by source and by participant and was supplied without curation.

TCRbeta CDR3 regions were amplified from genomic DNA by means of the immunoSEQ Assay, a bias-controlled multiplex PCR. The original pipeline was this. Nucleated cell counts per sample were estimated from amplification of reference gene primers within the assay. To quantify the absolute abundance of each unique TCRbeta CDR3 rearrangement, sequence reads were collapsed and filtered. Productive Simpson clonality was computed per sample as the square root of Simpson's diversity index over productive rearrangements. TCRdb mirrors the immuneACCESS table, restricted to in-frame sequences. Some clones are absent from its copies; in checked studies, under half trace to an unresolved V gene, and the reason for the others is unknown. Clone size and the V and J calls come from that table; the DNA yielded D and trimming. The table for this sample lists roughly 210,000 clones; around four fifths of them were counted only once. The top ten constitute about 11% of the sample.

The sequencing input was peripheral blood. The clonotype was recovered from a woman of 80 years or more with COVID-19, enrolled during active disease. This chain joins TRBV7-2 to TRBJ1-6; a stretch of 8 junction bases matches TRBD1. The nucleotide sequence reads TGTGCCAGCAGCTTGACAGGGGACTATAATTCACCCCTCCACTTT. This sequence encodes CASSLTGDYNSPLHF.